Sequencing of this T cell receptor beta chain was carried out in a study of shared clonotypes between healthy human individuals. Study-level background: Per-donor plates numbered three CD4 naive, three CD4 memory, two CD8 naive and one CD8 memory.

There are 16 residues in the CDR3. Germline values: CDR1 LGHNA, CDR2 YNFKEQ. J lost 0 bases, V lost 4 bases, and 3 bases had no gene match. TCRdb's copy holds only in-frame clones and misses some; the assay was immunoSEQ multiplex PCR. The repertoire holds some 2.4 million clones, with 80% to 95% as singletons. The sample was naive CD4+ T cells from PBMCs. Subset given: CD45RA+ positively selected. The receptor was isolated from a man between 18 and 29 years old in good health. Some clones in this sample may be carry-over from other donors' samples. The V gene is TRBV4-2, the J gene TRBJ1-5; 10 positions match TRBD1. The CDR3, as DNA: TGTGCCAGCAGCCCAGGGACAGGGGATAGCAATCAGCCCCAGCATTTT. It specifies CASSPGTGDSNQPQHF.